This T cell receptor (beta chain) derives from a study of T cell responses to AZD1222 COVID-19 vaccine. Generated by immunoSEQ multiplex PCR, the TCRdb table keeps only in-frame clones and is missing some. The sample has 150,000 to 200,000 clones; 94% are singletons. This CDR3 region has 14 residues. Trimming took 0 bases from V and 2 from J, leaving 10 bases between them. Germline-derived CDR1 and CDR2 are GTSNPN and SVGIG (reference sequence). The chain joins TRBV30 to TRBJ1-2; D not certain. Sequenced material: peripheral blood, taken on day 0 of AZD1222 vaccination. This receptor was obtained from an adult in good health. In DNA, the CDR3 is TGTGCCTGGAGTGTTGGGCAGTTGAACTATGGCTACACCTTC. It encodes CAWSVGQLNYGYTF. The full variable domain, in which reference TRBV30 and TRBJ1-2 provide the parts outside the CDR3, is SQTIHQWPATLVQPVGSPLSLECTVEGTSNPNLYWYRQAAGRGLQLLFYSVGIGQISSEVPQNLSASRPQDRQFILSSKKLLLSDSGFYLCAWSVGQLNYGYTFGSGTRLTVV.